This TCR beta chain was captured in a study of vaccination effects on CD4 cells after COVID-19. In the study overall: Samples were taken post-vaccine, and their median timing was 72 days after the second dose.

About this clone: Its target is not known.

Expansion with viral peptide pools was applied to antigen-specific CD4+ T cells by the ViraFEST assay prior to sequencing. It was after more than 8 days of culture that CD4+ T cells were isolated. Participants received two doses of either the BNT162b2 or mRNA-1273 vaccine. Germline CDR1 and CDR2: LGHNA and YSLEER. Trimming cost V 0 bases and J 3 bases, with 11 bases left between them. This CDR3 region has 16 residues. Only in-frame clones appear in the TCRdb table, and some are missing; sequencing was by immunoSEQ multiplex PCR. The sample consists of tens of thousands of clones, 74% of them appearing once.

Sample: CD4+ T cells from PBMCs cultured with HCoV-229E spike peptides, taken after COVID-19 vaccination. This receptor was obtained from a human donor who received a COVID-19 vaccine. The chain carries TRBV4-3 and TRBJ2-2, with D possibly TRBD2 on 5 matching bases. CDR3 in amino acids: CASSQDAEVDTGELFF. The CDR3 nucleotides read TGCGCCAGCAGCCAAGATGCGGAGGTGGACACCGGGGAGCTGTTTTTT.